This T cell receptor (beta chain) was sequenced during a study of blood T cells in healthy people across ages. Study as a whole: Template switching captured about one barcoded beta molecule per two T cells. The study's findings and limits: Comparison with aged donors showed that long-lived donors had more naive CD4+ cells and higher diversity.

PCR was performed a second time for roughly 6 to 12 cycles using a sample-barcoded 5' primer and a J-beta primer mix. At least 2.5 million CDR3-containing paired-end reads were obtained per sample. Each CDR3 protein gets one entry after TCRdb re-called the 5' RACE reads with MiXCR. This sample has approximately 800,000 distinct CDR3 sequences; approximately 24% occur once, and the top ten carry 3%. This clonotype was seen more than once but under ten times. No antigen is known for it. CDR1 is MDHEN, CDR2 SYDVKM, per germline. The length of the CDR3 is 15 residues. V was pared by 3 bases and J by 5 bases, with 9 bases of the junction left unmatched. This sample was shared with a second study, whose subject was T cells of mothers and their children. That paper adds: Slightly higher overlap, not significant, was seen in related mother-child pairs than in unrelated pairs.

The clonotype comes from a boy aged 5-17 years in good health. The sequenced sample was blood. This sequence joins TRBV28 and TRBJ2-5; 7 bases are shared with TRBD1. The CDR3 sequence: CASSFPRGRGETQYF. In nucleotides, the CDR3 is TGTGCCAGCAGTTTTCCAAGGGGGCGCGGGGAGACCCAGTACTTC.